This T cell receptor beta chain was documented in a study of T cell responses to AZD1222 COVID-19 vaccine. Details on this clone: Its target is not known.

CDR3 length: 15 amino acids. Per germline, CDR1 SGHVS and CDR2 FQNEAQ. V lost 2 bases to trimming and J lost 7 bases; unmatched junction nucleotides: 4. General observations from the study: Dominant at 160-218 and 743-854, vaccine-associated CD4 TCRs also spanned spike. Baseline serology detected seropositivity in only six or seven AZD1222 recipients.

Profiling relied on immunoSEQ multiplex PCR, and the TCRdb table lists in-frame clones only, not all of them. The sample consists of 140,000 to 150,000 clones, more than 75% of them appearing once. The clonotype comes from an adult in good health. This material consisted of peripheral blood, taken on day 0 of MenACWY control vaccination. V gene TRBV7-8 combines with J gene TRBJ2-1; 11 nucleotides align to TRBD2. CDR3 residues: CASSLTTSGGNEQFF. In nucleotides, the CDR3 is TGTGCCAGCAGCTTAACTACTAGCGGGGGAAATGAGCAGTTCTTC. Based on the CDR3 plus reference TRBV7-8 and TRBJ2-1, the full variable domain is GAGVSQSPRYKVAKRGQDVALRCDPISGHVSLFWYQQALGQGPEFLTYFQNEAQLDKSGLPSDRFFAERPEGSVSTLKIQRTQQEDSAVYLCASSLTTSGGNEQFFGPGTRLTVL.